Listed below are T cell receptor beta chains from one sample, sequenced in a study of blood T cells in healthy people across ages. TCRdb re-called the 5' RACE reads through MiXCR, storing one row per CDR3 protein. This sample has 1.5 million to 2 million distinct CDR3 sequences, with around half found just once. The sequencing input was blood. Every receptor here comes from a woman in her thirties or forties in good health. Both conserved end residues are part of each CDR3. The order of the fields is V gene, CDR3 length, J gene, D gene, clone size, CDR3 DNA, CDR3 protein. The D gene is left open where the match is weak. Rows may omit the clone size; those that give it use once, few, many or a size class.

v_gene: TRBV29-1; len: 13; j_gene: TRBJ1-5; d_gene: NA; abundance: NA; CDR3nt: TGCAGCGTGGAAGGACAAACCGGTCAGCCCCAGCATTTT; CDR3aa: CSVEGQTGQPQHF
v_gene: TRBV12-3/TRBV12-4; len: 15; j_gene: TRBJ2-1; d_gene: TRBD1; abundance: few; CDR3nt: TGTGCCAGCAGTCCAACGACAGGGGATTACAATGAGCAGTTCTTC; CDR3aa: CASSPTTGDYNEQFF
v_gene: TRBV7-9; len: 15; j_gene: TRBJ2-3; d_gene: NA; abundance: NA; CDR3nt: TGTGCCAGCAGCGTAGACTGGACTAGCACAGATACGCAGTATTTT; CDR3aa: CASSVDWTSTDTQYF
v_gene: TRBV3-1; len: 11; j_gene: TRBJ2-1; d_gene: NA; abundance: NA; CDR3nt: TGTGCCAGCAGCCAAAATGGTGAGCAGTTCTTC; CDR3aa: CASSQNGEQFF
v_gene: TRBV29-1; len: 11; j_gene: TRBJ2-1; d_gene: TRBD1; abundance: NA; CDR3nt: TGCAGCGTTGCAGACAGGGCCGAGCAGTTCTTC; CDR3aa: CSVADRAEQFF
v_gene: TRBV23-1; len: 15; j_gene: TRBJ2-5; d_gene: NA; abundance: NA; CDR3nt: TGCGCCAGCAGGCACTTAGGACATGGGTACAATGAGCAGTACTTC; CDR3aa: CASRHLGHGYNEQYF
v_gene: TRBV20-1; len: 14; j_gene: TRBJ2-5; d_gene: NA; abundance: once; CDR3nt: TGCAGTGCCGAGATCCGGCCCGTCCAAGAGACCCAGTACTTC; CDR3aa: CSAEIRPVQETQYF
v_gene: TRBV4-3; len: 15; j_gene: TRBJ1-2; d_gene: NA; abundance: few; CDR3nt: TGCGCCAGCAGCCAAGCCCCAGGGATAAAGTATGGCTACACCTTC; CDR3aa: CASSQAPGIKYGYTF
v_gene: TRBV20-1; len: 14; j_gene: TRBJ2-1; d_gene: TRBD2; abundance: NA; CDR3nt: TGCAGTGAAAAGCGGGGGCCCGGGGACAATGAGCAGTTCTTC; CDR3aa: CSEKRGPGDNEQFF
v_gene: TRBV2; len: 15; j_gene: TRBJ2-1; d_gene: NA; abundance: NA; CDR3nt: TGTGCCAGCAGTGAGGAGGGCCGAAAGTCCAATGAGCAGTTCTTC; CDR3aa: CASSEEGRKSNEQFF
v_gene: TRBV5-1; len: 19; j_gene: TRBJ2-7; d_gene: TRBD2; abundance: NA; CDR3nt: TGCGCCAGCAGCATCATCCCCGGGACTAGCGGGGAAAAACCCTACGAGCAGTACTTC; CDR3aa: CASSIIPGTSGEKPYEQYF
v_gene: TRBV7-9; len: 14; j_gene: TRBJ1-1; d_gene: NA; abundance: NA; CDR3nt: TGTGCCAGCAGCTTACCGGGGTTCCACACTGAAGCTTTCTTT; CDR3aa: CASSLPGFHTEAFF
v_gene: TRBV7-8; len: 15; j_gene: TRBJ2-3; d_gene: NA; abundance: NA; CDR3nt: TGTGCCAGCAGCCCTTTGGACAGCAGCACAGATACGCAGTATTTT; CDR3aa: CASSPLDSSTDTQYF
v_gene: TRBV6-2/TRBV6-3; len: 14; j_gene: TRBJ2-1; d_gene: NA; abundance: few; CDR3nt: TGTGCCAGCAGTTACCGACAGGTGACAAATGAGCAGTTCTTC; CDR3aa: CASSYRQVTNEQFF
v_gene: TRBV18; len: 17; j_gene: TRBJ2-7; d_gene: TRBD1; abundance: NA; CDR3nt: TGTGCCAGCTCACACTCAGACAGGGACGTCTCCTACAATGAGCAGTACTTC; CDR3aa: CASSHSDRDVSYNEQYF
v_gene: TRBV28; len: 15; j_gene: TRBJ2-7; d_gene: NA; abundance: few; CDR3nt: TGTGCCAGCAGTTTAAAAGTAGTGGGTTCCTACGAGCAGTACTTC; CDR3aa: CASSLKVVGSYEQYF
v_gene: TRBV20-1; len: 14; j_gene: TRBJ1-1; d_gene: NA; abundance: NA; CDR3nt: TGCAGTGCTAGAGATTCTGAGGGAGGCACTGAAGCTTTCTTT; CDR3aa: CSARDSEGGTEAFF
v_gene: TRBV2; len: 16; j_gene: TRBJ2-5; d_gene: NA; abundance: NA; CDR3nt: TGTGCCAGCAGTGTGATTGGTACGCGCGGGAACAATGAGCAGTACTTC; CDR3aa: CASSVIGTRGNNEQYF
v_gene: TRBV5-1; len: 13; j_gene: TRBJ2-7; d_gene: TRBD1; abundance: few; CDR3nt: TGCGCCAGCAGCTTCGGACAGGCTTGGGAGCAGTACTTC; CDR3aa: CASSFGQAWEQYF
v_gene: TRBV27; len: 15; j_gene: TRBJ1-5; d_gene: NA; abundance: few; CDR3nt: TGTGCCAGCAGTTTGATTAAAGGGACGGCTCAGCCCCAGCATTTT; CDR3aa: CASSLIKGTAQPQHF
v_gene: TRBV12-3/TRBV12-4; len: 15; j_gene: TRBJ2-3; d_gene: NA; abundance: NA; CDR3nt: TGTGCCAGCAGCCTCCGCGTGGGGGGCGCAGATACGCAGTATTTT; CDR3aa: CASSLRVGGADTQYF
v_gene: TRBV6-2/TRBV6-3; len: 14; j_gene: TRBJ2-7; d_gene: TRBD1; abundance: NA; CDR3nt: TGTGCCAGCAGTAACTGGGGACAGGGTTACGAGCAGTACTTC; CDR3aa: CASSNWGQGYEQYF
v_gene: TRBV4-2; len: 15; j_gene: TRBJ2-7; d_gene: TRBD2; abundance: NA; CDR3nt: TGTGCCAGCAGCCAACACCTAGCGGGGGAGGAGGCCCAGTACTTC; CDR3aa: CASSQHLAGEEAQYF
v_gene: TRBV12-3/TRBV12-4; len: 13; j_gene: TRBJ2-1; d_gene: TRBD1; abundance: few; CDR3nt: TGTGCCAGCAGGCGACAGGGGCAAATTCTCCAGTTCTTC; CDR3aa: CASRRQGQILQFF
v_gene: TRBV7-2; len: 19; j_gene: TRBJ1-6; d_gene: NA; abundance: NA; CDR3nt: TGTGCCAGCAGCACCGCTCATAAAGGCTCTAGCTCCTATAATTCACCCCTCCACTTT; CDR3aa: CASSTAHKGSSSYNSPLHF
v_gene: TRBV2; len: 13; j_gene: TRBJ2-7; d_gene: NA; abundance: NA; CDR3nt: TGTGCCAGCATCATCCCCCCGGCCTACGAGCAGTACTTC; CDR3aa: CASIIPPAYEQYF
v_gene: TRBV12-3/TRBV12-4; len: 17; j_gene: TRBJ2-5; d_gene: NA; abundance: few; CDR3nt: TGTGCCAGCAGTTTTGGTCGGGGGAAACTCGTCCAAGAGACCCAGTACTTC; CDR3aa: CASSFGRGKLVQETQYF
v_gene: TRBV7-2; len: 15; j_gene: TRBJ1-1; d_gene: NA; abundance: NA; CDR3nt: TGTGCCAGCAGCTTTCAGGGGACACCGAACACTGAAGCTTTCTTT; CDR3aa: CASSFQGTPNTEAFF
v_gene: TRBV29-1; len: 13; j_gene: TRBJ1-6; d_gene: TRBD1; abundance: NA; CDR3nt: TGCAGCGTTAATAGGACAGGAGATTCACCCCTCCACTTT; CDR3aa: CSVNRTGDSPLHF
v_gene: TRBV6-5; len: 15; j_gene: TRBJ1-5; d_gene: NA; abundance: few; CDR3nt: TGTGCCAGCAGTGACTCCTGGTATAGCAATCAGCCCCAGCATTTT; CDR3aa: CASSDSWYSNQPQHF
v_gene: TRBV18; len: 14; j_gene: TRBJ2-1; d_gene: NA; abundance: NA; CDR3nt: TGTACCAGCTCACCACCGACAGTTTCCAATGAGCAGTTCTTC; CDR3aa: CTSSPPTVSNEQFF
v_gene: TRBV4-2; len: 15; j_gene: TRBJ2-3; d_gene: NA; abundance: NA; CDR3nt: TGTGCCAGCAGCCAAGAGTCGGGGAGCACAGATACGCAGTATTTT; CDR3aa: CASSQESGSTDTQYF
v_gene: TRBV20-1; len: 13; j_gene: TRBJ1-2; d_gene: NA; abundance: few; CDR3nt: TGCAGTGCTAGAGATCACACCAGCTATGGCTACACCTTC; CDR3aa: CSARDHTSYGYTF
v_gene: TRBV6-5; len: 10; j_gene: TRBJ2-1; d_gene: NA; abundance: few; CDR3nt: TGTGCGGTCGGGGGCGATGAGCAGTTCTTC; CDR3aa: CAVGGDEQFF
v_gene: TRBV20-1; len: 14; j_gene: TRBJ2-1; d_gene: TRBD1; abundance: NA; CDR3nt: TGCAGTGCTACGGGGACAGGGGGCTACAATGAGCAGTTCTTC; CDR3aa: CSATGTGGYNEQFF
v_gene: TRBV20-1; len: 13; j_gene: TRBJ1-1; d_gene: NA; abundance: NA; CDR3nt: TGCAGTGCCGCCGGGCGGATGAACACTGAAGCTTTCTTT; CDR3aa: CSAAGRMNTEAFF
v_gene: TRBV9; len: 15; j_gene: TRBJ2-1; d_gene: NA; abundance: NA; CDR3nt: TGTGCCAGCAGCCCCGTCCAGGTCACTGACAATGAGCAGTTCTTC; CDR3aa: CASSPVQVTDNEQFF
v_gene: TRBV5-1; len: 14; j_gene: TRBJ2-2; d_gene: NA; abundance: NA; CDR3nt: TGCGCCAGCAGCAGGGACACTTACACCGGGGAGCTGTTTTTT; CDR3aa: CASSRDTYTGELFF
v_gene: TRBV20-1; len: 18; j_gene: TRBJ2-5; d_gene: TRBD2; abundance: NA; CDR3nt: TGCAGTGCTAGAGATTTCCTAGCGGGGGGTCTATTCCAAGAGACCCAGTACTTC; CDR3aa: CSARDFLAGGLFQETQYF
v_gene: TRBV10-3; len: 12; j_gene: TRBJ2-1; d_gene: NA; abundance: once; CDR3nt: TGTGCCATCAGTGGGTCGACGAATGAGCAGTTCTTC; CDR3aa: CAISGSTNEQFF
v_gene: TRBV29-1; len: 14; j_gene: TRBJ2-1; d_gene: TRBD1; abundance: NA; CDR3nt: TGCAGCGCGGACGACAGGGGAATCTACAATGAGCAGTTCTTC; CDR3aa: CSADDRGIYNEQFF
v_gene: TRBV29-1; len: 12; j_gene: TRBJ1-2; d_gene: NA; abundance: few; CDR3nt: TGCAGCGTGGGAACCGGGGCCTATGGCTACACCTTC; CDR3aa: CSVGTGAYGYTF
v_gene: TRBV7-3; len: 16; j_gene: TRBJ2-1; d_gene: NA; abundance: few; CDR3nt: TGTGCCAGCAGCTTAAACCCCGGGGACATTTACAATGAGCAGTTCTTC; CDR3aa: CASSLNPGDIYNEQFF
v_gene: TRBV21-1; len: 14; j_gene: TRBJ2-4; d_gene: NA; abundance: NA; CDR3nt: TGTGCCACCATAACAGAGTTAGCCAAAAACATTCAGTACTTC; CDR3aa: CATITELAKNIQYF
v_gene: TRBV28; len: 17; j_gene: TRBJ2-7; d_gene: TRBD1; abundance: NA; CDR3nt: TGTGCCAGCAGTTCGATGCAACCGGGACAGTTCTCCTACGAGCAGTACTTC; CDR3aa: CASSSMQPGQFSYEQYF
v_gene: TRBV27; len: 15; j_gene: TRBJ1-6; d_gene: TRBD1; abundance: NA; CDR3nt: TGTGCCAGCAGTCTGGACAGGCTGGGCAATTCACCCCTCCACTTT; CDR3aa: CASSLDRLGNSPLHF
v_gene: TRBV4-2; len: 18; j_gene: TRBJ2-3; d_gene: TRBD2; abundance: NA; CDR3nt: TGTGCCAGCAGCCATGCGGGACTAGCGGGGGGTTCCACAGATACGCAGTATTTT; CDR3aa: CASSHAGLAGGSTDTQYF
v_gene: TRBV29-1; len: 15; j_gene: TRBJ2-1; d_gene: TRBD2; abundance: NA; CDR3nt: TGCAGCGTTGGCTTACTAGCGGGGTACCAAGAGACCCAGTTCTTC; CDR3aa: CSVGLLAGYQETQFF
v_gene: TRBV27; len: 17; j_gene: TRBJ2-5; d_gene: TRBD1; abundance: NA; CDR3nt: TGTGCCAACAGTTCGATGTCATGCGGACAGGGGGCGGGAGAGCAGTACTTC; CDR3aa: CANSSMSCGQGAGEQYF
v_gene: TRBV5-1; len: 16; j_gene: TRBJ2-1; d_gene: TRBD2; abundance: NA; CDR3nt: TGCGCCAGCAGCTTGACGGTCCGGGAGGCGGTTAATGAGCAGTTCTTC; CDR3aa: CASSLTVREAVNEQFF
v_gene: TRBV5-1; len: 14; j_gene: TRBJ2-5; d_gene: TRBD2; abundance: NA; CDR3nt: TGCGCCAGCAGCCGGACTAGCAGCGAAGAGACCCAGTACTTC; CDR3aa: CASSRTSSEETQYF
v_gene: TRBV7-6; len: 17; j_gene: TRBJ2-5; d_gene: NA; abundance: NA; CDR3nt: TGTACCAGCAGCTCTAACGGGCAGGGCCCCTCTTGGGAGACCCAGTACTTC; CDR3aa: CTSSSNGQGPSWETQYF
v_gene: TRBV12-3/TRBV12-4; len: 13; j_gene: TRBJ2-3; d_gene: TRBD2; abundance: NA; CDR3nt: TGTGCCAGCAGTTCCCGGGGGGGGATTACGCAGTATTTT; CDR3aa: CASSSRGGITQYF